This TCR beta chain was identified during a study of T-cell reconstitution after alpha-beta-depleted transplantation in children. Findings of the study overall: One year after transplant, T-cell counts and diversity came mostly from newly produced T cells. The high TCRbeta diversity at day 60 in some patients came from surviving recipient T cells and thymic progenitors. Reportedly, alpha-beta T cells present about two months post-transplant originated from several hundred expanded clones of graft origin.

V lost 5 bases to trimming and J lost 1 base, with 12 bases between them. Germline CDR1 and CDR2: MRHNA and SNTAGT. The CDR3 has 15 residues. This clonotype showed up just a few times. Its target is unknown. As it was prepared, the TCRbeta library received unique molecular identifiers. Using its own MiXCR run on the PCR reads, TCRdb lists one record per CDR3 protein. The table includes some 600,000 distinct CDR3 sequences, 10% to 15% detected once. The chain couples TRBV6-4 to TRBJ2-4; possibly TRBD1 for D (6 bases). This specimen was PBMCs, mostly from graft donor cells, taken 360 days after TCRalphabeta/CD19-depleted stem cell transplant. This sequence originates from a male patient under 18 who had a stem cell transplant for acute myeloid leukemia, so the T cells may come from the graft donor. In DNA, the CDR3 is TGTGCCAGCAGTACAGGGAAGGAGGCCAAAAACATTCAGTACTTC. Translating gives CASSTGKEAKNIQYF.